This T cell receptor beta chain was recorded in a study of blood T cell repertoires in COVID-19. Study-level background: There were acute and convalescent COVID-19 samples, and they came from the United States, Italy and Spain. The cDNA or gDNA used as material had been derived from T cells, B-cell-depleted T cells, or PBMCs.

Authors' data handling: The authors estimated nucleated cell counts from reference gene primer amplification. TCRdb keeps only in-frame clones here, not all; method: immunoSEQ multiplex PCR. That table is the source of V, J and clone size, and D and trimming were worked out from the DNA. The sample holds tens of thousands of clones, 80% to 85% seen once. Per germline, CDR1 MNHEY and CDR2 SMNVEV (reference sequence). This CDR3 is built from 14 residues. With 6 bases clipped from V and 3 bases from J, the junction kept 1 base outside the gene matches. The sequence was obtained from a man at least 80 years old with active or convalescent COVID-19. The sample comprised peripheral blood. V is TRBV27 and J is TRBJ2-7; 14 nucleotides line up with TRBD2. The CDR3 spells CASRGTSGSYEQYF. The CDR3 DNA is TGTGCCAGCAGAGGGACTAGCGGGAGCTACGAGCAGTACTTC.